This T cell receptor beta chain appears in the sequencing data of a study of blood T cell repertoires in COVID-19 (dated by TCRdb to about 2020). Regarding the study in general: Samples covering the acute and convalescent phases of COVID-19 were provided by collaborators in the United States, Italy and Spain. Where HLA class I and class II types were available, the types were taken from metadata supplied by the sample provider, not from assay-based typing. The samples were drawn from the first 160 participants of the ongoing ImmuneRACE study and from 950 to 1,500 subjects provided by 6 global collaborators. Sample metadata almost always included a de-identified subject ID, COVID-19 status, age in years and sex. The material from the prospective study consisted of cDNA or gDNA derived from T cells, B-cell-depleted T cells, or PBMCs. A freely available public database, intended as a resource for researchers studying the immune response to SARS-CoV-2, is where the repertoires were released. Deeply sampled blood TCRbeta repertoires from subjects exposed to, actively infected with, or recovered from COVID-19 were included in the dataset.

TCRbeta CDR3 regions were amplified from genomic DNA using the immunoSEQ Assay, a bias-controlled multiplex PCR. In the original analysis: The number of nucleated cells in each sample was estimated by amplification of reference gene primers within the assay. To quantify the absolute abundance of each unique TCRbeta CDR3 rearrangement, sequence reads were collapsed and filtered. For each sample, productive Simpson clonality was calculated as the square root of Simpson's diversity index over productive rearrangements. Here the immuneACCESS table is served through TCRdb, limited to in-frame sequences with V and J called. Missing clones are a known gap in these copies; in checked studies unresolved V genes cover under half, and the rest lacks a known reason. Clone size and V and J calls were adopted from that table, with D and trimming inferred from the DNA. The sample includes under 200,000 clones, with 90% observed a single time. The biggest ten clones account for 0.53% of the sample.

In the case of this clone: Its antigen is unknown. Base qualities were left out, and no much larger clone turns up one base away.

Broad study findings and their caveats: How much clinical and demographic metadata was included differed by source and by participant, and the metadata was provided uncurated.

Measured from the cysteine to the phenylalanine, the CDR3 is 15 residues long. The only DNA kept is the CDR3, 45 bases in frame from the first base. The germline V gene yields SGHTA for CDR1 and FQGTGA for CDR2. Between the V and J ends, shortened by 2 bases and 7 bases respectively, the junction contains 15 bases. Whole blood was collected in K2EDTA tubes by collaborating institutions according to the institutions' own protocols. For TCRbeta analysis, collaborators shipped samples as frozen whole blood, isolated PBMCs, or DNA extracted from either of those sample types. The V and J genes are TRBV7-3 and TRBJ2-1; TRBD2 is a possible D gene, resting on 6 matching bases. Source material: peripheral blood. The clonotype comes from a man aged 45 to 65 with acute or convalescent COVID-19. The CDR3 region has the sequence CASSLDPGAWNEQFF. DNA sequence: TGTGCCAGCAGCTTAGACCCGGGAGCATGGAATGAGCAGTTCTTC.